The source of this T cell receptor beta chain is a study of blood T cells in healthy people across ages. Points from the study as a whole: CMV infection status of these donors was not known. Without sorted subsets, naive and antigen-experienced compartments could not be conclusively compared. TCR beta diversity per million T cells fell roughly linearly with age.

Those donating, healthy Caucasian individuals from Russia, were aged roughly 6 to 90. A second roughly 7 to 11 cycle PCR used barcoded and J-beta primers. TCRdb analysed the 5' RACE reads with MiXCR anew, one entry per CDR3 protein. The sample consists of about a million distinct CDR3 sequences, 48% of them appearing once. A note on this clonotype: Its antigen is as yet unknown.

The TCR was taken from a man aged 30-40 years in good health. Sample: blood.

DNA of the CDR3: TGTGCCAGCAGCTTAGTGTCAACAGGCAATGAGCAGTTCTTC. This encodes CASSLVSTGNEQFF. The rearrangement joins TRBV11-2 to TRBJ2-1; possibly TRBD1 for D (5 bases). Trimming removed 1 base at V and 6 bases at J, with 10 bases between. The CDR3 sequence is 14 residues long. Germline V lookup: CDR1 SGHAT, CDR2 FQNNGV.